The 26 T cell receptor beta chains reported below all come from one sample, sequenced in a study of blood T cell repertoires in COVID-19. Profiling relied on immunoSEQ multiplex PCR, and the TCRdb table lists in-frame clones only, not all of them. The profile shows more than 200,000 clones, just over 85% of them singletons. Sequencing used PBMCs or T cells enriched from blood (not recorded which). These receptors originate from a middle-aged man who had recovered from COVID-19.

The chain employs TRBV4-1 and TRBJ1-4; no clear D. The CDR3 is made up of 17 amino acids. The germline V and J ends were trimmed by 0 bases and 0 bases, with 11 bases remaining between them. CDR1 is MGHRA and CDR2 is YSYEKL in the germline V gene. CDR3 DNA sequence: TGCGCCAGCAGCCAAGATGAAACAGATGCAACTAATGAAAAACTGTTTTTT. It is translated as CASSQDETDATNEKLFF.

This chain uses TRBV4-2 with TRBJ2-1, with 8 bases aligning to TRBD1. This CDR3 has 13 amino acids. Trimming took 8 bases from V and 5 from J; bases not matched to a gene: 5. Germline lookup yields CDR1 LGHNA and CDR2 YNFKEQ. The CDR3 nucleotides read TGTGCCAGCGGCAGGACAGGGCACAATGAGCAGTTCTTC. Encoded protein: CASGRTGHNEQFF.

CDR3 residues: CASSRNLAGGSYNEQFF. In nucleotides, the CDR3 is TGTGCCAGCAGCCGCAATTTAGCGGGGGGCTCCTACAATGAGCAGTTCTTC. The genes are TRBV27 and TRBJ2-1; TRBD2 aligns across 10 bases. Germline CDR1 and CDR2: MNHEY and SMNVEV (reference sequence). This CDR3 has 17 residues. Germline trimming cut 6 bases from V and 0 bases from J; bases unmatched to any gene: 8.

This clone showed up just once. V gene TRBV28 combines with J gene TRBJ1-2, with D perhaps matching TRBD1 (6 bases). V gave up 5 bases and J gave up 2 bases, with 12 bases separating them. Germline CDR1 reads MDHEN; CDR2 reads SYDVKM. The length of the CDR3 is 14 residues. The CDR3 sequence: CASSIRTVNYGYTF. As DNA, the CDR3 is TGTGCCAGCAGTATCCGGACAGTGAACTATGGCTACACCTTC.

The chain links TRBV5-6 to TRBJ2-5, with 9 bases that match TRBD1. Trimming took 4 bases from V and 9 from J; bases not matched to a gene: 19. Germline CDR1 reads SGHDT; CDR2 reads YYEEEE. CDR3 length: 17 residues. Here the CDR3 reads CASSSPRRTGVIGAQYF. The DNA for the CDR3 is TGTGCCAGCAGCAGCCCACGACGGACAGGGGTAATAGGGGCCCAGTACTTC.

The chain uses TRBV27 and TRBJ2-1; 7 nucleotides line up with TRBD1. Germline V lookup: CDR1 MNHEY, CDR2 SMNVEV (reference sequence). J gave up 9 bases and V 3 bases, and 8 bases lay outside the gene matches. The CDR3 runs to 14 residues. DNA for the CDR3: TGTGCCAGCAGTTTGGGACAGCGTAACGGTGAGCAGTTCTTC. Its protein product is CASSLGQRNGEQFF.

CDR3 residues: CARSWTGLGAYTGELFF. The CDR3 DNA is TGTGCCAGAAGCTGGACCGGTTTAGGGGCCTACACCGGGGAGCTGTTTTTT. This chain links TRBV5-3 with TRBJ2-2; TRBD1 might be the D (5 bases). TRBV5-3 is an open reading frame, and its role is uncertain. Trimming left V 3 bases short and J 3 bases short, with 18 bases between. The CDR3 is made up of 17 amino acids.

The chain recombines TRBV2 with TRBJ2-7, with 9 bases fitting TRBD1. Germline lookup yields CDR1 SNHLY and CDR2 FYNNEI. This CDR3 comprises 14 residues. V dropped 6 bases and J dropped 1; count of bases not matched to a gene: 4. The CDR3 here is CASRQGTGSYEQYF. DNA of the CDR3: TGTGCCAGCAGGCAGGGGACAGGGTCCTACGAGCAGTACTTC.

The V and J genes are TRBV9 and TRBJ2-5, with 11 bases that match TRBD2. Per the germline V gene, CDR1 is SGDLS and CDR2 is YYNGEE. V shed 0 bases, J shed 2 bases, and the junction held 6 bases outside the gene matches. CDR3 size: 17 residues. Written as DNA, the CDR3 is TGTGCCAGCAGCGTAGCACTAGCGGGAGAGGGTCAAGAGACCCAGTACTTC. The encoded protein is CASSVALAGEGQETQYF.

In its sample, this clone was seen a few times. The chain is built from TRBV6-4 and TRBJ2-3, with 8 bases that match TRBD1. There are 15 residues in the CDR3. Germline values: CDR1 MRHNA, CDR2 SNTAGT. V lost 7 bases and J lost 9; bases outside the gene matches: 15. The CDR3 DNA reads TGTGCCAGCATGTATTATCAGGACAGGGAGCCCACGCAGTATTTT. Protein sequence: CASMYYQDREPTQYF.

This clone was seen a few times. The chain uses TRBV19 and TRBJ2-7; a possible D gene is TRBD2 (6 bases). The germline V gene encodes CDR1 LNHDA and CDR2 SQIVND (reference sequence). The germline V and J ends were trimmed by 1 base and 0 bases, with 10 bases remaining between them. CDR3 size: 15 residues. CDR3 DNA: TGTGCCAGTAGTATAGCGGGAGCTAGCTCCTACGAGCAGTACTTC. Translating it yields CASSIAGASSYEQYF.

This clone was seen once. The V call is TRBV4-1, the J call TRBJ1-6, with TRBD1 matching 7 bases. The length of the CDR3 is 15 residues. The germline V gene encodes CDR1 MGHRA and CDR2 YSYEKL. V trimming: 5 bases; J trimming: 6 bases; junction bases outside the gene matches: 7. In nucleotides, the CDR3 is TGCGCCAGCAGCATAGGACAGGCTGTTAATTCACCCCTCCACTTT. Its translation: CASSIGQAVNSPLHF.

Only one count was recorded for this clone. The rearrangement links TRBV19 to TRBJ1-1; D may be TRBD1 (6 bases). Germline V gene data show CDR1 as LNHDA and CDR2 as SQIVND (reference sequence). Trimming cost V 5 bases and J 3 bases, with 10 bases left between them. The CDR3 is made up of 13 amino acids. CDR3 protein: CASSPTGYTEAFF. CDR3 DNA sequence: TGTGCCAGTAGTCCGACAGGATACACTGAAGCTTTCTTT.

This chain uses TRBV12-5 with TRBJ2-7; 9 bases fit TRBD1. Germline V gene sequence: CDR1 LGHNT, CDR2 FRNRAP. V trimming: 1 base; J trimming: 3 bases; junction bases outside the gene matches: 1. The CDR3 sequence is 14 residues long. The CDR3 DNA follows: TGTGCTAGTGGTTTGGGACAGGGGGTCTACGAGCAGTACTTC. This translates into CASGLGQGVYEQYF.

This clone was recorded a few times. The DNA of the CDR3 is TGTGCCAGCAGCTCGGGGTCGGGACAGGGGGCATATTCACCCCTCCACTTT. Its protein product is CASSSGSGQGAYSPLHF. The rearrangement links TRBV5-4 to TRBJ1-6; 12 bases map to TRBD1. Unmatched junction bases numbered 9, after V lost 3 bases and J lost 8 bases. From germline, CDR1 is SGHNT and CDR2 YYREEE (reference sequence). This CDR3 has 17 residues. The variable domain in full, with the rest retrieved from reference TRBV5-4 and TRBJ1-6, is ETGVTQSPTHLIKTRGQQVTLRCSSQSGHNTVSWYQQALGQGPQFIFQYYREEENGRGNFPPRFSGLQFPNYSSELNVNALELDDSALYLCASSSGSGQGAYSPLHFGNGTRLTVT.

The chain links TRBV11-3 to TRBJ2-3, with TRBD1 matching 9 bases. Germline V gives CDR1 SGHNT, CDR2 YENEEA. CDR3 size: 15 residues. With 5 bases clipped from V and 0 bases from J, the junction kept 3 bases outside the gene matches. The CDR3 loop reads CASSLTGGSTDTQYF. In DNA, the CDR3 is TGTGCCAGCAGCCTGACAGGGGGGAGCACAGATACGCAGTATTTT. Looking up the rest from reference TRBV11-3 and TRBJ2-3 gives the full variable domain: EAGVVQSPRYKIIEKKQPVAFWCNPISGHNTLYWYLQNLGQGPELLIRYENEEAVDDSQLPKDRFSAERLKGVDSTLKIQPAELGDSAVYLCASSLTGGSTDTQYFGPGTRLTVL.

The chain has TRBV27 and TRBJ1-2; a possible D gene is TRBD1 (5 bases). The CDR3 totals 14 residues. CDR1 is MNHEY, CDR2 SMNVEV, per germline (reference sequence). V dropped 7 bases and J dropped 7 bases, with 19 bases sitting between them. The DNA for the CDR3 is TGTGCCAGCACCGCGGGGCCGGGGGTCGCTGGCTACACCTTC. Encoded protein: CASTAGPGVAGYTF.

The J gene is TRBJ1-2, the V gene TRBV11-2; D remains unclear. Germline V lookup: CDR1 SGHAT, CDR2 FQNNGV. Trimming removed 2 bases from V and 0 bases from J, with 7 bases in between. The CDR3 loop spans 14 amino acids. CDR3 sequence reads: CASSLPVPNYGYTF. In nucleotides, the CDR3 is TGTGCCAGCAGCTTACCAGTCCCTAACTATGGCTACACCTTC.

The chain is built from TRBV19 and TRBJ2-1; 13 bases are shared with TRBD2. The CDR3 sequence is 14 residues long. Germline lookup yields CDR1 LNHDA and CDR2 SQIVND (reference sequence). Trimming at V came to 7 bases and at J to 5 bases, leaving 2 bases not matched to a gene. The CDR3 loop is CASTGLAGDNEQFF. CDR3 DNA: TGTGCCAGTACCGGACTAGCGGGGGACAATGAGCAGTTCTTC. Combining the CDR3 with reference TRBV19 and TRBJ2-1 gives the whole variable domain DGGITQSPKYLFRKEGQNVTLSCEQNLNHDAMYWYRQDPGQGLRLIYYSQIVNDFQKGDIAEGYSVSREKKESFPLTVTSAQKNPTAFYLCASTGLAGDNEQFFGPGTRLTVL.

This chain joins TRBV27 and TRBJ2-7; the D gene is possibly TRBD1 (6 bases). Germline assignment: CDR1 MNHEY and CDR2 SMNVEV (reference sequence). V lost 2 bases and J lost 5, with 10 bases in between. The CDR3 has 13 amino acids. The CDR3 sequence: CASSLGRGHEQYF. CDR3 nucleotides: TGTGCCAGCAGTTTAGGCAGGGGCCACGAGCAGTACTTC.

The chain joins TRBV27 to TRBJ1-2, with a tentative D call TRBD1 (6 bases). Germline V gene lookup returns CDR1 MNHEY and CDR2 SMNVEV (reference sequence). The CDR3 loop spans 13 amino acids. V lost 0 bases, J lost 4 bases, and 6 bases lay in between. The CDR3 DNA is TGTGCCAGCAGTTTATCACAGGGCTATGGCTACACCTTC. This gives the protein CASSLSQGYGYTF.

The chain employs TRBV3-1 (or the pseudogene TRBV3-2) and TRBJ2-7, with D possibly matching TRBD1 (5 bases). The CDR3 consists of 17 residues. V shed 0 bases and J shed 0 bases, with 15 bases lying between them. Germline V gives CDR1 LGHDT, CDR2 YNNKEL (reference sequence). In DNA, the CDR3 is TGTGCCAGCAGCCAAGATCCAACCAGGGCAGTCTCCTACGAGCAGTACTTC. Protein: CASSQDPTRAVSYEQYF.

The DNA for the CDR3 is TGCAGCGTTGATAGGTCAGGACAGGGAAAAGGCTACACCTTC. It is translated as CSVDRSGQGKGYTF. V usage is TRBV29-1 and J usage is TRBJ1-2, with 8 bases fitting TRBD1. Germline CDR1 reads SQVTM; CDR2 reads ANQGSEA. Germline trimming cut 3 bases from V and 8 bases from J; bases unmatched to any gene: 11. CDR3 size: 14 residues.

V is TRBV28 and J is TRBJ2-7, with 8 nucleotides matching TRBD1. V lost 6 bases to trimming and J lost 6 bases; unmatched junction nucleotides: 4. The germline gives CDR1 MDHEN, CDR2 SYDVKM. This CDR3 is built from 12 residues. The CDR3 nucleotides are TGTGCCAGCAGATTTGACAGGGGCGAGCAGTACTTC. Translation gives CASRFDRGEQYF.

The chain recombines TRBV30 with TRBJ1-2; 7 bases match TRBD1. This CDR3 has 13 residues. J lost 4 bases, V lost 4 bases, and 6 bases had no gene match. Per the germline V gene, CDR1 is GTSNPN and CDR2 is SVGIG (reference sequence). CDR3 DNA sequence: TGTGCCTGGATAAAGGGGGCGAGCTATGGCTACACCTTC. This sequence encodes CAWIKGASYGYTF.

The rearrangement links TRBV4-1 to TRBJ1-2, with a tentative D call TRBD1 (6 bases). Germline lookup yields CDR1 MGHRA and CDR2 YSYEKL. V shed 1 base and J shed 8 bases, with 11 bases lying between them. The CDR3 has 13 residues. CDR3 nucleotides: TGCGCCAGCAGCCAAGGGGACACCGTCGGCTACACCTTC. It encodes CASSQGDTVGYTF.